These T cell receptor beta chains were read from a single sample in a study of T cells in Graves' hyperthyroidism and ophthalmopathy. TCRdb analysed the multiplex PCR reads with MiXCR anew, one entry per CDR3 protein. The top ten clones hold 17% of a sample with fewer than 700,000 distinct CDR3 sequences, approximately 17% of them seen once. Sequenced material: blood. These receptors were obtained from a woman aged 18-35 years with Graves' ophthalmopathy. The CDR3 runs from the conserved cysteine through the conserved F or W. The order of the fields is J gene, D gene, clone size, V gene, CDR3 protein, CDR3 DNA. The D gene is left open where the match is weak. For some rows the clone size is stated as once, few or many, or as a class when expanded; others skip it.

TRBJ2-1 | - | - | TRBV5-1 | CASSFGGDYNNEQFF | TGCGCCAGCAGCTTCGGGGGAGACTACAACAATGAGCAGTTCTTC
TRBJ1-2 | - | many | TRBV7-2 | CASSLDEGLGYGYTF | TGTGCCAGCAGCTTAGATGAGGGGCTCGGCTATGGCTACACCTTC
TRBJ2-3 | TRBD2 | many | TRBV20-1 | CSAYSGGASTDTQYF | TGCAGTGCTTATAGCGGGGGAGCATCTACAGATACGCAGTATTTT
TRBJ2-3 | - | - | TRBV10-3 | CAISGTGAHTDTQYF | TGTGCCATCAGTGGGACGGGGGCCCACACAGATACGCAGTATTTT
TRBJ2-2 | - | few | TRBV4-3 | CASSHNQNTGELFF | TGCGCCAGCAGCCACAATCAGAACACCGGGGAGCTGTTTTTT
TRBJ2-7 | - | - | TRBV2 | CAEGGSYEQYF | TGTGCTGAGGGCGGGTCCTACGAGCAGTACTTC
TRBJ1-6 | TRBD1 | - | TRBV9 | CASSGPGTGNSPLHF | TGTGCCAGCAGCGGCCCCGGGACAGGGAATTCACCCCTCCACTTT
TRBJ1-2 | - | - | TRBV20-1 | CSASRRDSNYGYTF | TGCAGTGCTAGTCGCAGGGACTCTAACTATGGCTACACCTTC
TRBJ2-3 | TRBD1 | - | TRBV7-9 | CANTVAGTEPRADTQYF | TGTGCCAACACCGTTGCCGGGACAGAACCTCGTGCAGATACGCAGTATTTT
TRBJ1-1 | - | - | TRBV27 | CASSSQVGGEAFF | TGTGCCAGCAGTTCTCAGGTGGGAGGGGAAGCTTTCTTT
TRBJ1-4 | - | many | TRBV3-1 | CASSPGQLATNEKLFF | TGTGCCAGCAGCCCCGGACAGTTAGCAACTAATGAAAAACTGTTTTTT
TRBJ1-1 | - | many | TRBV5-1 | CASRGEGMNTEAFF | TGCGCCAGCAGAGGGGAGGGAATGAACACTGAAGCTTTCTTT
TRBJ1-2 | - | few | TRBV3-2 | CASSQDRNRGRGYTF | TGTGCCAGCAGCCAAGATCGTAACAGGGGGCGAGGCTACACCTTC
TRBJ2-7 | - | many | TRBV29-1 | CSVAISYEQYF | TGCAGCGTTGCCATTTCCTACGAGCAGTACTTC
TRBJ1-1 | - | many | TRBV5-8 | CASSLDGRQANRNTEAFF | TGTGCCAGCAGCTTGGACGGGAGACAGGCCAATAGGAACACTGAAGCTTTCTTT
TRBJ1-1 | TRBD1 | many | TRBV28 | CASSLRDRLEAFF | TGTGCCAGCAGTTTGCGGGACAGACTAGAAGCTTTCTTT
TRBJ1-1 | - | many | TRBV2 | CASILQGSAEAFF | TGTGCCAGCATCCTTCAGGGGTCCGCTGAAGCTTTCTTT
TRBJ1-1 | TRBD1 | few | TRBV6-6 | CASSYERTGDTEAFF | TGTGCCAGCAGTTACGAAAGGACAGGGGACACTGAAGCTTTCTTT
TRBJ1-4 | - | few | TRBV4-1 | CASSQDRALGEKLFF | TGCGCCAGCAGCCAGGACCGAGCCCTAGGTGAAAAACTGTTTTTT
TRBJ2-3 | - | many | TRBV28 | CASSLVGTPADTQYF | TGTGCCAGCAGTTTAGTCGGGACGCCGGCAGATACGCAGTATTTT
TRBJ1-1 | - | few | TRBV28 | CASSLRVPSNTEAFF | TGTGCCAGCAGTCTCAGGGTACCATCGAACACTGAAGCTTTCTTT
TRBJ1-1 | - | few | TRBV29-1 | CSVASGRNTEAFF | TGCAGCGTTGCATCAGGGAGGAACACTGAAGCTTTCTTT
TRBJ2-7 | TRBD1 | few | TRBV3-1 | CASSLGQVAYEQYF | TGTGCCAGCAGTCTTGGACAGGTAGCCTACGAGCAGTACTTC
TRBJ1-2 | TRBD1 | once | TRBV19 | CASTLRQGNYGYTF | TGTGCCAGTACCCTCCGACAGGGGAACTATGGCTACACCTTC
TRBJ1-1 | - | few | TRBV5-1 | CASSPKQGYTEAFF | TGCGCCAGCAGCCCGAAACAGGGATACACTGAAGCTTTCTTT
TRBJ1-1 | - | - | TRBV27 | CASSFSGTNTEAFF | TGTGCCAGCAGTTTTAGCGGGACAAACACTGAAGCTTTCTTT
TRBJ2-1 | - | few | TRBV2 | CASTRDNEQFF | TGTGCCAGCACCAGGGATAATGAGCAGTTCTTC
TRBJ2-2 | TRBD1 | many | TRBV11-2 | CASSFSTGKYGELFF | TGTGCCAGCAGCTTCTCGACAGGGAAGTACGGGGAGCTGTTTTTT
TRBJ2-1 | TRBD2 | once | TRBV11-2 | CASSLQTSGEVEQFF | TGTGCCAGCAGCTTACAGACTAGCGGGGAGGTTGAGCAGTTCTTC
TRBJ2-5 | - | many | TRBV7-9 | CASSLPQGLEETQYF | TGTGCCAGCAGCTTACCGCAGGGATTGGAAGAGACCCAGTACTTC
TRBJ2-1 | - | many | TRBV2 | CASSEKSGVSYNEQFF | TGTGCCAGCAGTGAGAAGTCCGGGGTCTCCTACAATGAGCAGTTCTTC
TRBJ2-5 | - | - | TRBV6-2/TRBV6-3 | CASSYSFRAASVQETQYF | TGTGCCAGCAGTTACTCTTTCCGGGCGGCTAGCGTCCAAGAGACCCAGTACTTC
TRBJ1-1 | - | many | TRBV13 | CASSLPSMNTEAFF | TGTGCCAGCAGCTTGCCGTCCATGAACACTGAAGCTTTCTTT
TRBJ1-1 | TRBD1 | many | TRBV5-1 | CASSHDRVNTEAFF | TGCGCCAGCAGTCATGACAGGGTGAACACTGAAGCTTTCTTT
TRBJ1-5 | - | few | TRBV28 | CASSLSGGGSQPQHF | TGTGCCAGCAGTTTAAGCGGCGGGGGCAGTCAGCCCCAGCATTTT
TRBJ2-3 | - | - | TRBV7-9 | CASSVAPGPGFTDTQYF | TGTGCCAGCAGCGTAGCACCCGGGCCCGGATTCACAGATACGCAGTATTTT
TRBJ2-1 | TRBD2 | few | TRBV19 | CASSTSSGGLYNEQFF | TGTGCCAGTAGTACCAGCAGCGGGGGCCTATACAATGAGCAGTTCTTC